This T cell receptor (beta chain) appears in the sequencing data of a study of blood T cell repertoires in COVID-19. Study as a whole: The samples span acute and convalescent COVID-19 from the United States, Italy and Spain.

The J segment lost 5 bases and the V segment lost 4 bases, leaving 15 bases of the junction unmatched. Germline-derived CDR1 and CDR2 are MNHNS and SASEGT. This CDR3 has 17 amino acids. Study processing details: Quantification of nucleated cells was approximated via reference gene primer amplification. Assay used: immunoSEQ multiplex PCR; TCRdb lists only in-frame clones, some missing. V and J calls and clone size are copied from that table; D and trimming were computed from the DNA. Of 20,000 to 25,000 clones in the sample, roughly 91% were seen once. The sample comprised peripheral blood. The chain links TRBV6-1 to TRBJ2-7, with 9 bases identical to TRBD1. The clonotype comes from a woman aged 55-75 years with active COVID-19. In DNA form, the CDR3 reads TGTGCCAGCAGTGCCGACAGGGGGGGTGTTGTCCTCCACGAGCAGTACTTC. This sequence encodes CASSADRGGVVLHEQYF.